This passage covers 19 T cell receptor beta chains from one sample sequenced in a study of T cells in Graves' hyperthyroidism and ophthalmopathy. Amplified regions were TCR beta CDR3 sequences from RNA transcripts. HTBI primers were employed in a first-round RT-PCR of the TCR CDR3. MiXCR was run by TCRdb on the multiplex PCR reads, yielding one entry per CDR3 protein. The sample lists 200,000 or so distinct CDR3 sequences, about 17% occurring once. The sample taken for sequencing was blood. Every receptor here comes from a woman in her forties or fifties with Graves' hyperthyroidism.

The chain combines TRBV29-1 with TRBJ2-7; no firm D call. CDR1 is SQVTM, CDR2 ANQGSEA, per germline. Trimming stripped 6 bases from V and 5 bases from J, with 14 bases between. The CDR3 spans 12 residues. CDR3 amino acids: CSVRISWHEQYF. CDR3 nucleotide sequence: TGCAGCGTCCGTATAAGCTGGCACGAGCAGTACTTC.

This clonotype was counted at least ten times. The chain is built from TRBV5-4 and TRBJ2-5, with 11 positions matching TRBD1. This CDR3 has 16 residues. The trim removed 3 bases at V and 4 bases at J, leaving 8 bases unmatched. Germline CDR1 reads SGHNT; CDR2 reads YYREEE (reference sequence). The CDR3 protein is CASSSAGTGGRETQYF. The DNA of the CDR3 is TGTGCCAGCAGCTCAGCCGGGACAGGGGGTCGAGAGACCCAGTACTTC.

The rearrangement uses TRBV5-6 and TRBJ1-2; D is perhaps TRBD1 (6 bases). Germline CDR1 reads SGHDT; CDR2 reads YYEEEE. Trimming pared 9 bases from V and 4 bases from J, leaving 22 bases between. The CDR3 runs to 15 residues. CDR3 sequence reads: CATARGQLSGYGYTF. Written as DNA, the CDR3 is TGTGCCACCGCCCGAGGACAGCTGTCGGGCTATGGCTACACCTTC.

This clonotype was detected many times. The chain links TRBV5-1 to TRBJ2-1, with 7 positions matching TRBD2. The length of the CDR3 is 15 residues. The V gene end was trimmed by 3 bases and the J gene end by 1 base; junction bases not matched to a gene: 4. Looked up from germline, CDR1 is SGHRS and CDR2 is YFSETQ. The CDR3 DNA is TGCGCCAGCAGCTCAGCAGCGGGGTCCTACAATGAGCAGTTCTTC. Its protein product is CASSSAAGSYNEQFF.

This clonotype was picked up a small number of times. The V gene is TRBV7-2, the J gene TRBJ2-7, with no clear D. V dropped 8 bases and J dropped 3 bases, with 8 bases sitting between them. This CDR3 is built from 11 residues. Germline values: CDR1 SGHTA, CDR2 FQGNSA. CDR3 coding DNA: TGTGCCAGCGCGACCGACTACGAGCAGTACTTC. This gives the protein CASATDYEQYF. The full variable domain, rest sourced from reference TRBV7-2 and TRBJ2-7, is GAGVSQSPSNKVTEKGKDVELRCDPISGHTALYWYRQSLGQGLEFLIYFQGNSAPDKSGLPSDRFSAERTGGSVSTLTIQRTQQEDSAVYLCASATDYEQYFGPGTRLTVT.

This clonotype has a handful of counts. The genes are TRBV19 and TRBJ2-5, with D perhaps TRBD2 (5 bases). V shed 6 bases and J shed 2 bases, with 13 bases lying between them. Germline CDR1 reads LNHDA; CDR2 reads SQIVND (reference sequence). The CDR3 length is 14 residues. The CDR3 sequence is CASRGRGVQETQYF. CDR3 sequence (DNA): TGTGCCAGTAGGGGGAGAGGAGTGCAAGAGACCCAGTACTTC.

Only a few counts were recorded for this clonotype. The genes are TRBV20-1 and TRBJ1-5; unclear D gene. The CDR3 totals 12 residues. Germline-derived CDR1 and CDR2 are DFQATT and SNEGSKA (reference sequence). CDR3 loop: CRVQLSNQPQHF. CDR3 nucleotide sequence: TGCAGGGTCCAACTTAGCAATCAGCCCCAGCATTTT.

J is TRBJ2-7 and V is TRBV11-2, with 12 bases identical to TRBD2. The CDR3 is 15 residues long. V lost 6 bases, J lost 3 bases, and 6 bases stayed unmatched. From germline, CDR1 is SGHAT and CDR2 FQNNGV. The CDR3 region has the DNA TGTGCCAGCAGAAGGACTAGCGGGACTAGCTACGAGCAGTACTTC. Protein sequence: CASRRTSGTSYEQYF.

This clonotype was counted between two and nine times. The chain recombines TRBV2 with TRBJ1-2; D gene uncertain. Trimming took off 3 bases at V and 8 bases at J, with 19 bases between the two ends. The CDR3 is 15 amino acids. Germline V gene data show CDR1 as SNHLY and CDR2 as FYNNEI. This chain's CDR3 is CASSERSIGGVGYTF. CDR3 DNA: TGTGCCAGCAGTGAGCGATCTATAGGAGGAGTAGGCTACACCTTC.

Here the CDR3 reads CASSGGQVHKKLFF. The CDR3 nucleotides are TGTGCCAGCAGCGGAGGACAGGTACATAAAAAACTGTTTTTT. J is TRBJ1-4 and V is TRBV9; TRBD1 matches 7 bases. Germline V CDR1 and CDR2: SGDLS, YYNGEE. V trimming: 3 bases; J trimming: 9 bases; junction bases outside the gene matches: 8. The CDR3 is 14 residues long.

The V and J genes are TRBV11-2 and TRBJ2-3; D is uncertain. The CDR3 extends over 13 amino acids. V lost 5 bases and J lost 6, with 12 bases in between. Germline lookup yields CDR1 SGHAT and CDR2 FQNNGV. CDR3 loop: CASSVTFLDTQYF. In DNA form, the CDR3 reads TGTGCCAGCAGCGTAACTTTTTTGGATACGCAGTATTTT. The entire variable domain, with the rest obtained from reference TRBV11-2 and TRBJ2-3, is as follows: EAGVAQSPRYKIIEKRQSVAFWCNPISGHATLYWYQQILGQGPKLLIQFQNNGVVDDSQLPKDRFSAERLKGVDSTLKIQPAKLEDSAVYLCASSVTFLDTQYFGPGTRLTVL.

This clonotype was seen at least ten times. This chain joins TRBV20-1 and TRBJ2-1; D call uncertain. Trimming took 6 bases from V and 10 from J, leaving 10 bases between them. Germline V CDR1 and CDR2: DFQATT, SNEGSKA (reference sequence). The CDR3 runs to 10 residues. The CDR3 spells CSAKFGEQFF. The CDR3 DNA reads as TGCAGTGCCAAATTTGGAGAGCAGTTCTTC.

This clonotype was detected only a few times. The genes are TRBV10-3 and TRBJ1-2; D not certain. The CDR3 covers 14 residues. Trimming took off 0 bases at V and 0 bases at J, with 5 bases between the two ends. Germline CDR1 reads ENHRY; CDR2 reads SYGVKD. This chain's CDR3 is CAISESSTNYGYTF. Here the CDR3 DNA reads TGTGCCATCAGTGAGTCCTCGACTAACTATGGCTACACCTTC.

At least ten counts were recorded for this clonotype. This chain uses TRBV3-1 with TRBJ2-7, with TRBD2 identical over 14 bases. Germline lookup yields CDR1 LGHDT and CDR2 YNNKEL (reference sequence). The CDR3 runs 18 residues. V was pared by 0 bases and J by 4 bases, with 8 bases of the junction left unmatched. The CDR3 DNA reads as TGTGCCAGCAGCCAAGATCGGGGACTAGCGGGAGTAATTTACGAGCAGTACTTC. Its translation is CASSQDRGLAGVIYEQYF.

The CDR3 protein is CASSFGQTWYF. DNA for the CDR3: TGCGCCAGCAGCTTCGGACAGACTTGGTACTTC. The rearrangement joins TRBV5-1 to TRBJ2-5; a weak D match, TRBD1 (6 bases). The CDR3 sequence is 11 residues long. V lost 2 bases and J lost 13, with 12 bases in between. CDR1 is SGHRS and CDR2 is YFSETQ in the germline V gene.

This clonotype was seen at least ten times. The gene calls are TRBV20-1 and TRBJ2-3, with 7 positions matching TRBD1. The germline CDR1 and CDR2 sequences are DFQATT and SNEGSKA (reference sequence). This CDR3 region has 14 residues. Trimming at V came to 0 bases and at J to 5 bases, leaving 5 bases not matched to a gene. The CDR3 DNA follows: TGCAGTGCTAGAGACCAGGGACAGAAAGATACGCAGTATTTT. Its translation: CSARDQGQKDTQYF.

This rearrangement joins TRBV20-1 to TRBJ1-4, with TRBD1 identical over 10 bases. V gave up 4 bases and J gave up 6 bases; unmatched junction bases: 2. This CDR3 is 13 amino acids long. Germline V gene sequence: CDR1 DFQATT, CDR2 SNEGSKA (reference sequence). The CDR3 spells CSATGTGDEKLFF. The CDR3 DNA follows: TGCAGTGCTACCGGGACAGGGGATGAAAAACTGTTTTTT.

This clonotype has at least ten counts. V and J are TRBV24-1 and TRBJ1-4; the D gene is possibly TRBD1 (6 bases). Looked up from germline, CDR1 is KGHDR and CDR2 is SFDVKD. This CDR3 comprises 15 residues. Trimming left V 7 bases short and J 5 bases short, with 16 bases between. Written as DNA, the CDR3 is TGTGCCACCAGCCCAGGACGGCAGGGGAATGAAAAACTGTTTTTT. This gives the protein CATSPGRQGNEKLFF.

This clonotype was counted between two and nine times. This chain joins TRBV6-2 or TRBV6-3 and TRBJ2-2, with D possibly being TRBD1 (6 bases). There are 12 residues in the CDR3. Trimming took 8 bases from V and 7 from J, leaving 11 bases between them. Germline V lookup: CDR1 MNHEY, CDR2 SVGEGT. DNA for the CDR3: TGTGCCAGCGGCAGGGGAATCGGGGAGCTGTTTTTT. This gives the protein CASGRGIGELFF.